Below, one T cell receptor beta chain is given with its context. Its antigen is not identified. Included in the TCR beta cDNA libraries were unique molecular identifiers. T cells numbering roughly 0.85 to 10 million gave rise to roughly 0.5 million cDNA molecules. MiXCR, run by TCRdb on the PCR reads, gives a single entry per CDR3 protein. Of roughly 400,000 distinct CDR3 sequences listed, approximately 38% were seen once; the top ten hold around 8%. The CDR3 is 17 residues long. Trimming cost V 2 bases and J 8 bases, with 22 bases left between them. Looked up from germline, CDR1 is MNHEY and CDR2 is SVGEGT. The record originates from a study of post-analysis software for immune sequencing data. Study-level background: The disease courses covered relapsing-remitting, secondary progressive and progressive-relapsing multiple sclerosis. Study-wide results and limits: When the samples were clustered directly with F measure, those that had been prepared in the same batch showed strong co-clustering. A significant reduction in normalized Chao1 diversity was observed in multiple sclerosis patients versus controls. The five TRBV segments detected at higher frequency in patients than in controls included TRBV5-6, TRBV5-1 and TRBV20-1.

The V gene is TRBV6-2 or TRBV6-3, the J gene TRBJ2-1; no definite D call. Sequenced input: blood. This clonotype was sampled from a girl aged 2 to 10 with multiple sclerosis. Here the CDR3 reads CASSYRKFTGPRDEQFF. Written as DNA, the CDR3 is TGTGCCAGCAGTTACCGCAAATTCACTGGACCTCGCGATGAGCAGTTCTTC.